The rows below give T cell receptor beta chains drawn from one sample of a study of shared clonotypes between healthy human individuals. Clones were read by immunoSEQ multiplex PCR, and TCRdb kept only the in-frame ones, dropping some. Here the sample spans hundreds of thousands of clones, roughly 72% being singletons. The sequencing sample was made of memory CD4+ T cells sorted from blood. The receptor set was obtained from a woman in her thirties in good health. Both conserved end residues are part of each CDR3. A D gene is named only where the DNA matches it firmly. Clone size is not always given. Where it is, it says once, few, many or a class for expanded clones.

D gene: NA; clone size: many; J gene: TRBJ1-1; V gene: TRBV4-1; CDR3 protein: CASSQDYSGTEAFF; CDR3 DNA: TGCGCCAGCAGCCAAGATTACAGCGGAACTGAAGCTTTCTTT
D gene: NA; clone size: NA; J gene: TRBJ2-5; V gene: TRBV7-6; CDR3 protein: CASSIQETQYF; CDR3 DNA: TGTGCCAGCAGCATCCAAGAGACCCAGTACTTC
D gene: NA; clone size: few; J gene: TRBJ1-2; V gene: TRBV5-6; CDR3 protein: CASTFRGNYGYTF; CDR3 DNA: TGTGCCAGCACCTTCAGGGGTAACTATGGCTACACCTTC
D gene: NA; clone size: NA; J gene: TRBJ2-2; V gene: TRBV6-6; CDR3 protein: CASRGEWDTGELFF; CDR3 DNA: TGTGCCAGCAGGGGGGAATGGGACACCGGGGAGCTGTTTTTT
D gene: NA; clone size: NA; J gene: TRBJ2-5; V gene: TRBV5-1; CDR3 protein: CASSQLGTEQETQYF; CDR3 DNA: TGCGCCAGCAGCCAACTCGGGACCGAGCAAGAGACCCAGTACTTC
D gene: TRBD1; clone size: NA; J gene: TRBJ2-4; V gene: TRBV19; CDR3 protein: CASRQGNIQYF; CDR3 DNA: TGTGCCAGCCGACAGGGGAACATTCAGTACTTC
D gene: TRBD1; clone size: NA; J gene: TRBJ2-7; V gene: TRBV7-2; CDR3 protein: CASSWGTASYEQYF; CDR3 DNA: TGTGCCAGCAGCTGGGGGACAGCCTCCTACGAGCAGTACTTC
D gene: NA; clone size: NA; J gene: TRBJ2-1; V gene: TRBV9; CDR3 protein: CASSVATGDEQFF; CDR3 DNA: TGTGCCAGCAGCGTAGCTACGGGGGATGAGCAGTTCTTC
D gene: NA; clone size: NA; J gene: TRBJ2-1; V gene: TRBV6-1; CDR3 protein: CASSKTSLPYNEQFF; CDR3 DNA: TGTGCCAGCAGTAAAACTAGCCTGCCCTACAATGAGCAGTTCTTC
D gene: NA; clone size: NA; J gene: TRBJ2-1; V gene: TRBV28; CDR3 protein: CATGQYNEQFF; CDR3 DNA: TGTGCCACCGGGCAATACAATGAGCAGTTCTTC
D gene: TRBD2; clone size: few; J gene: TRBJ2-7; V gene: TRBV6-4; CDR3 protein: CASSDRTSGRALKEQYF; CDR3 DNA: TGTGCCAGCAGTGACCGGACTAGCGGGAGGGCCTTGAAAGAGCAGTACTTC
D gene: TRBD2; clone size: once; J gene: TRBJ2-1; V gene: TRBV5-6; CDR3 protein: CASSHYSGTSLNQQFF; CDR3 DNA: TGTGCCAGCAGCCACTACTCCGGGACTAGCTTGAATCAGCAGTTCTTC
D gene: NA; clone size: few; J gene: TRBJ2-7; V gene: TRBV5-1; CDR3 protein: CASSILLRYF; CDR3 DNA: TGCGCCAGCAGCATACTGCTGAGGTACTTC
D gene: NA; clone size: NA; J gene: TRBJ2-2; V gene: TRBV2; CDR3 protein: CASSEIRNTGELFF; CDR3 DNA: TGTGCCAGCAGTGAAATAAGGAACACCGGGGAGCTGTTTTTT
D gene: NA; clone size: NA; J gene: TRBJ2-3; V gene: TRBV27; CDR3 protein: CASSLRGAVADTQYF; CDR3 DNA: TGTGCCAGCAGTCTTAGAGGTGCGGTCGCAGATACGCAGTATTTT
D gene: NA; clone size: NA; J gene: TRBJ2-5; V gene: TRBV7-9; CDR3 protein: CASSPGQHGGETQYF; CDR3 DNA: TGTGCCAGCAGCCCCGGACAGCACGGGGGGGAGACCCAGTACTTC
D gene: TRBD1; clone size: NA; J gene: TRBJ2-2; V gene: TRBV12-5; CDR3 protein: CASGADRGRGTGELFF; CDR3 DNA: TGTGCTAGTGGTGCGGACAGGGGCCGAGGCACCGGGGAGCTGTTTTTT
D gene: NA; clone size: few; J gene: TRBJ2-7; V gene: TRBV10-3; CDR3 protein: CAISLAGANEQYF; CDR3 DNA: TGTGCCATCAGCCTCGCAGGGGCGAACGAGCAGTACTTC
D gene: NA; clone size: many; J gene: TRBJ1-1; V gene: TRBV6-1; CDR3 protein: CASSVERFTEAFF; CDR3 DNA: TGTGCCAGCAGTGTAGAGAGGTTCACTGAAGCTTTCTTT
D gene: TRBD1; clone size: NA; J gene: TRBJ1-1; V gene: TRBV28; CDR3 protein: CASRLPGQGASGAFF; CDR3 DNA: TGTGCCAGCAGACTACCGGGACAGGGGGCTAGTGGAGCTTTCTTT
D gene: NA; clone size: once; J gene: TRBJ1-2; V gene: TRBV29-1; CDR3 protein: CSVEAQGNYGYTF; CDR3 DNA: TGCAGCGTTGAAGCTCAGGGAAACTATGGCTACACCTTC
D gene: TRBD2; clone size: few; J gene: TRBJ2-3; V gene: TRBV19; CDR3 protein: CASIATSGRAGDTQYF; CDR3 DNA: TGTGCCAGTATCGCGACTAGCGGGAGGGCCGGAGATACGCAGTATTTT
D gene: NA; clone size: NA; J gene: TRBJ2-6; V gene: TRBV11-2; CDR3 protein: CASSLSGPGANVLTF; CDR3 DNA: TGTGCCAGCAGCCTTTCTGGGCCTGGGGCCAACGTCCTGACTTTC
D gene: NA; clone size: once; J gene: TRBJ1-1; V gene: TRBV5-1; CDR3 protein: CASSLAEARRKAFF; CDR3 DNA: TGCGCCAGCAGCTTGGCGGAGGCGCGTAGGAAAGCTTTCTTT
D gene: TRBD1; clone size: NA; J gene: TRBJ1-5; V gene: TRBV2; CDR3 protein: CASSEGTGGGQPQHF; CDR3 DNA: TGTGCCAGCAGTGAAGGGACAGGGGGCGGCCAGCCCCAGCATTTT
D gene: TRBD2; clone size: NA; J gene: TRBJ2-1; V gene: TRBV18; CDR3 protein: CASSPTMGGRTYNEQFF; CDR3 DNA: TGTGCCAGCTCACCGACCATGGGCGGGAGGACCTACAATGAGCAGTTCTTC
D gene: TRBD1; clone size: NA; J gene: TRBJ1-1; V gene: TRBV5-6; CDR3 protein: CASSLLIETGRRRLTEAFF; CDR3 DNA: TGTGCCAGCAGCTTGTTGATCGAGACAGGGAGGCGTCGTCTCACTGAAGCTTTCTTT
D gene: NA; clone size: NA; J gene: TRBJ1-2; V gene: TRBV6-1; CDR3 protein: CASKSMGREGGYTF; CDR3 DNA: TGTGCCAGCAAGAGCATGGGACGGGAGGGCGGCTACACCTTC
D gene: NA; clone size: many; J gene: TRBJ2-7; V gene: TRBV25-1; CDR3 protein: CASASSLGPSSYEQYF; CDR3 DNA: TGTGCCAGCGCCTCCTCCCTCGGACCGAGCTCCTACGAGCAGTACTTC
D gene: TRBD1; clone size: NA; J gene: TRBJ2-5; V gene: TRBV7-9; CDR3 protein: CASSPATGTAQETQYF; CDR3 DNA: TGTGCCAGCAGCCCAGCCACCGGGACAGCCCAAGAGACCCAGTACTTC
D gene: NA; clone size: NA; J gene: TRBJ2-1; V gene: TRBV19; CDR3 protein: CASSISPTYNEQFF; CDR3 DNA: TGTGCCAGTAGTATATCCCCCACGTACAATGAGCAGTTCTTC
D gene: NA; clone size: many; J gene: TRBJ1-2; V gene: TRBV4-1; CDR3 protein: CASKGSQRDGNYGYTF; CDR3 DNA: TGCGCCAGCAAGGGATCTCAGAGGGACGGGAACTATGGCTACACCTTC
D gene: NA; clone size: once; J gene: TRBJ2-5; V gene: TRBV30; CDR3 protein: CAWSVLEGLGTQYF; CDR3 DNA: TGTGCCTGGAGTGTACTTGAGGGTTTGGGGACCCAGTACTTC
D gene: TRBD2; clone size: NA; J gene: TRBJ2-5; V gene: TRBV2; CDR3 protein: CASSYGGLAEQETQYF; CDR3 DNA: TGTGCCAGCAGTTACGGGGGACTAGCGGAGCAAGAGACCCAGTACTTC
D gene: TRBD1; clone size: NA; J gene: TRBJ1-3; V gene: TRBV7-9; CDR3 protein: CASSLRQGKNSGNTIYF; CDR3 DNA: TGTGCCAGCAGCCTCAGACAGGGGAAAAACTCTGGAAACACCATATATTTT
D gene: NA; clone size: NA; J gene: TRBJ2-2; V gene: TRBV5-1; CDR3 protein: CASSLALTLNTGELFF; CDR3 DNA: TGCGCCAGCAGCTTGGCCTTGACATTAAACACCGGGGAGCTGTTTTTT
D gene: TRBD1; clone size: few; J gene: TRBJ2-1; V gene: TRBV11-2; CDR3 protein: CASSLDGGTGGYNEQFF; CDR3 DNA: TGTGCCAGCAGCTTAGATGGTGGTACAGGGGGCTACAATGAGCAGTTCTTC
D gene: NA; clone size: NA; J gene: TRBJ1-1; V gene: TRBV10-3; CDR3 protein: CATGTKNTEAFF; CDR3 DNA: TGTGCCACCGGGACAAAGAACACTGAAGCTTTCTTT
D gene: TRBD1; clone size: few; J gene: TRBJ1-5; V gene: TRBV27; CDR3 protein: CASSPGTGVNQPQHF; CDR3 DNA: TGTGCCAGCAGCCCCGGGACAGGGGTCAATCAGCCCCAGCATTTT
D gene: TRBD1; clone size: NA; J gene: TRBJ1-5; V gene: TRBV25-1; CDR3 protein: CASSNRDRGPNQPQHF; CDR3 DNA: TGTGCCAGCTCAAACCGGGACAGGGGCCCCAATCAGCCCCAGCATTTT